A single sample is the source of the 14 T cell receptor beta chains below, sequenced in a study of T cells in Graves' hyperthyroidism and ophthalmopathy. The source material, RNA transcripts, was used to amplify TCR beta CDR3 regions. When the TCR CDR3 underwent first-round RT-PCR, the HTBI primer set was used. Each CDR3 protein gets one entry after TCRdb re-called the multiplex PCR reads with MiXCR. Of hundreds of thousands of distinct CDR3 sequences listed, about 20% were seen once; the top ten hold 47%. Sequencing was carried out using blood. These receptors all come from a man aged 40-55 years with Graves' ophthalmopathy.

V is TRBV2 and J is TRBJ2-6; 8 bases map to TRBD1. V trimming: 8 bases; J trimming: 0 bases; junction bases outside the gene matches: 6. CDR1 is SNHLY, CDR2 FYNNEI, per germline. This CDR3 comprises 16 residues. CDR3 bases: TGTGCCAGCGCCGGACAGGGAGTCTCTGGGGCCAACGTCCTGACTTTC. It specifies CASAGQGVSGANVLTF.

This clonotype has only a few counts. The rearrangement joins TRBV19 to TRBJ2-2; 11 bases match TRBD2. V lost 4 bases, J lost 4 bases, and 11 bases stayed unmatched. CDR1 is LNHDA, CDR2 SQIVND, per germline (reference sequence). This CDR3 is 18 amino acids long. The chain's CDR3 is CASSTFSGLAGLTGELFF. CDR3 nucleotides: TGTGCCAGTAGTACTTTCTCCGGACTAGCGGGTCTCACCGGGGAGCTGTTTTTT. The variable domain in full, with the rest retrieved from reference TRBV19 and TRBJ2-2, is DGGITQSPKYLFRKEGQNVTLSCEQNLNHDAMYWYRQDPGQGLRLIYYSQIVNDFQKGDIAEGYSVSREKKESFPLTVTSAQKNPTAFYLCASSTFSGLAGLTGELFFGEGSRLTVL.

This clonotype was detected many times. This chain connects TRBV13 to TRBJ1-4; D gene uncertain. The V and J ends lost 2 bases and 3 bases respectively, with 10 bases between them. The CDR3 is made up of 15 amino acids. Germline V gene sequence: CDR1 PRHDT, CDR2 FYEKMQ (reference sequence). The CDR3, as DNA: TGTGCCAGCAGCTTACTGGGTGACGCTAATGAAAAACTGTTTTTT. Translating it yields CASSLLGDANEKLFF.

This rearrangement joins TRBV30 to TRBJ2-3, with unresolved D. The germline CDR1 and CDR2 sequences are GTSNPN and SVGIG (reference sequence). The CDR3 has 12 residues. Trimming cost V 0 bases and J 5 bases, with 6 bases left between them. Here the CDR3 reads CAWSVVGDTQYF. CDR3 in DNA: TGTGCCTGGAGTGTAGTCGGAGATACGCAGTATTTT.

The table lists this clonotype with many counts. The genes are TRBV28 and TRBJ2-5, with D possibly TRBD1 on 6 matching bases. Germline V gene sequence: CDR1 MDHEN, CDR2 SYDVKM. Trimming removed 1 base from V and 5 bases from J, with 17 bases in between. This CDR3 is 16 amino acids long. This CDR3 reads CASSLSWARGRETQYF. The CDR3 nucleotides read TGTGCCAGCAGTTTATCTTGGGCCAGGGGTAGGGAGACCCAGTACTTC.

The chain combines TRBV3-1 with TRBJ2-2; TRBD2 matches at 9 bases. Germline V gene lookup returns CDR1 LGHDT and CDR2 YNNKEL (reference sequence). Trimming at V came to 6 bases and at J to 0 bases, leaving 2 bases not matched to a gene. The CDR3 covers 15 residues. CDR3 in amino acids: CASRLAGANTGELFF. CDR3 in DNA: TGTGCCAGCAGGTTAGCGGGGGCGAACACCGGGGAGCTGTTTTTT.

The rearrangement joins TRBV5-1 to TRBJ2-3; 8 bases are shared with TRBD1. Germline V gene data show CDR1 as SGHRS and CDR2 as YFSETQ. There are 16 residues in the CDR3. V trimming: 3 bases; J trimming: 2 bases; junction bases outside the gene matches: 8. The CDR3 is CASSSQGARVTDTQYF. In nucleotides, the CDR3 is TGCGCCAGCAGCTCGCAGGGGGCGCGGGTCACAGATACGCAGTATTTT.

This clonotype showed up just a few times. The rearrangement links TRBV20-1 to TRBJ2-3; 11 bases agree with TRBD2. V gave up 3 bases and J gave up 4 bases; unmatched junction bases: 9. Germline loops: CDR1 DFQATT, CDR2 SNEGSKA (reference sequence). The CDR3 length is 16 residues. CDR3 nucleotide sequence: TGCAGTGCTAGGACCCCTAGCGGGAGGTCCTCAGATACGCAGTATTTT. This gives the protein CSARTPSGRSSDTQYF.

This clonotype was observed a handful of times. This rearrangement joins TRBV28 to TRBJ1-1; 9 bases are shared with TRBD1. Germline V gives CDR1 MDHEN, CDR2 SYDVKM. V trimming: 3 bases; J trimming: 5 bases; junction bases outside the gene matches: 4. This CDR3 has 14 residues. CDR3: CASSFTGGRTEAFF. CDR3 coding DNA: TGTGCCAGCAGTTTCACAGGGGGCCGGACTGAAGCTTTCTTT.

There are a few counts of this clonotype. The chain uses TRBV25-1 and TRBJ1-1, with unresolved D. V was cut by 7 bases and J by 4 bases, with 19 bases left in between. Per germline, CDR1 MGHDK and CDR2 SYGVNS. The CDR3 has 15 amino acids. CDR3 sequence: CASKLGGVRATEAFF. The CDR3 nucleotides are TGTGCCAGCAAATTGGGCGGTGTGAGGGCCACTGAAGCTTTCTTT.

Only a few counts were recorded for this clonotype. The rearrangement joins TRBV19 to TRBJ2-1, with 9 bases fitting TRBD1. This CDR3 contains 13 residues. Germline-derived CDR1 and CDR2 are LNHDA and SQIVND (reference sequence). Germline trimming cut 10 bases from V and 7 bases from J; bases unmatched to any gene: 8. CDR3 sequence reads: CATKGTGPNEQFF. The CDR3 DNA sequence: TGTGCCACCAAGGGGACAGGGCCAAATGAGCAGTTCTTC.

This clonotype appeared a few times. The chain links TRBV11-2 to TRBJ1-1; no clear D. The V and J ends lost 6 bases and 8 bases respectively, with 7 bases between them. This CDR3 has 10 amino acids. The germline CDR1 and CDR2 sequences are SGHAT and FQNNGV. The CDR3 loop is CASRAAEAFF. The CDR3 bases are TGTGCCAGCAGAGCGGCCGAAGCTTTCTTT.

The chain is built from TRBV6-1 and TRBJ1-5; D remains unclear. The CDR3 loop spans 12 amino acids. Germline CDR1 MNHNS, CDR2 SASEGT. Trimming pared 0 bases from V and 11 bases from J, leaving 8 bases between. CDR3 amino acids: CASSEAGRTQHF. The CDR3 DNA is TGTGCCAGCAGTGAAGCCGGGCGGACCCAGCATTTT.

This clonotype has more than one count but fewer than ten. The gene calls are TRBV9 and TRBJ2-1; D is possibly TRBD1 (5 bases). Trimming removed 6 bases from V and 2 bases from J, with 15 bases in between. Germline CDR1 is SGDLS and CDR2 is YYNGEE. This CDR3 spans 15 amino acids. The CDR3 loop reads CASTVPGAPYNEQFF. The CDR3 DNA reads TGTGCCAGCACCGTCCCTGGGGCGCCCTACAATGAGCAGTTCTTC.